What follows is one T cell receptor beta chain and its context. Its antigen is unknown. Sequencing used immunoSEQ multiplex PCR; TCRdb keeps in-frame clones, though not all of them. The sample consists of approximately 74,000 clones, roughly 73% of them appearing once. This sample is part of a study of vaccination effects on CD4 cells after COVID-19. Across the study: After the second dose, samples were taken at median day 72. Regarding the study as a whole: Convalescent patients were scarce in the study, and it lacked early post-infection timepoints. Pronounced clonal contraction occurred in clones induced by infection and by vaccine late after vaccination.

When around nine days of culture had elapsed, CD4+ T cells were isolated. BNT162b2 vaccine or mRNA-1273 vaccine was given to participants in two doses. The study found no prior SARS-CoV-2 infection in the vaccine recipients, who tested negative for nucleocapsid antibodies. Trimming removed 11 bases from V and 10 bases from J; junction bases left unmatched: 11. Germline assignment: CDR1 MNHEY and CDR2 SVGAGI. The CDR3 has 13 residues. The V gene is TRBV6-5, the J gene TRBJ1-4, with 9 bases fitting TRBD1. The sequenced sample was CD4+ T cells from PBMCs cultured without peptide, obtained after COVID-19 vaccination. The source is a human donor who received a COVID-19 vaccine. CDR3 sequence (DNA): TGTGCCGGGGGGGGACAGGGTTGGCCAAAACTGTTTTTT. Translating gives CAGGGQGWPKLFF.